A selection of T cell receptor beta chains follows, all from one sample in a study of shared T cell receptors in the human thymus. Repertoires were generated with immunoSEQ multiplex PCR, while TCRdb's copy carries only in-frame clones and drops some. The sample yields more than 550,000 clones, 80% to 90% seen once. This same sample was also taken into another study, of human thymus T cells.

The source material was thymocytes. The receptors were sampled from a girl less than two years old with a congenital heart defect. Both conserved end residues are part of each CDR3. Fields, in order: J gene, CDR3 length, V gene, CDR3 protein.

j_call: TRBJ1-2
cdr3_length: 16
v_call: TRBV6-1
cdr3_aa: CASSVGHGTANYGYTF

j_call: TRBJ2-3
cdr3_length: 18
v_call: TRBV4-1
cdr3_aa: CASSQEFEDRRLTDTQYF

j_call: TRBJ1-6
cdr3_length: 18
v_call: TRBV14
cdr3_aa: CASSQARGPLLGNSPLHF

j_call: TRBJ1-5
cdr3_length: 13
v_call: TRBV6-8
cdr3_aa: CASSLGLFQPQHF

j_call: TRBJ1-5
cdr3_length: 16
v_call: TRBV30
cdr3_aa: CAWSGRRGPGLGAQHF

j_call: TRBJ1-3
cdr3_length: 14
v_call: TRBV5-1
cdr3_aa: CASSLGGSGNTIYF

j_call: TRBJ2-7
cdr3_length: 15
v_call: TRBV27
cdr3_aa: CASSFSDSFNYEQYF

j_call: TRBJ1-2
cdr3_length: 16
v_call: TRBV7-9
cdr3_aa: CASSFARQGAFYGYTF

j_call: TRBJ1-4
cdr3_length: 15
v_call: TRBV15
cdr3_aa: CATSRRKGVREKLFF

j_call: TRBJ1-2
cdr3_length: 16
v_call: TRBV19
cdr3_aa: CASSIARQGRSYGYTF

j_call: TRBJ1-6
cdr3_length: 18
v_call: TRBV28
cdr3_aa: CASSSHQTGTPSNSPLHF

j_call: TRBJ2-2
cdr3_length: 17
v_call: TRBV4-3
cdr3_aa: CASSQDARGSRTGELFF

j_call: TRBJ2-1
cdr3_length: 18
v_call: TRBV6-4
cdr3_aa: CASNWTKERGELNNEQFF

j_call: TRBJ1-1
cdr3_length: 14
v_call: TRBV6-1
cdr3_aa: CASHRPFFNTEAFF

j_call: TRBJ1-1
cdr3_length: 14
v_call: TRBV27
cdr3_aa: CASRTGTGDLRAFF

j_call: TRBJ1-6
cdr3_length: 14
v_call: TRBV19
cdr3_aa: CASRAGYRNSPLHF

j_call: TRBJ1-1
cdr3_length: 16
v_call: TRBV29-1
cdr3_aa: CSTSRRQGARNTEAFF

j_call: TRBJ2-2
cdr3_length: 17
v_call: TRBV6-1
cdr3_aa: CASSEAQGTGDTGELFF

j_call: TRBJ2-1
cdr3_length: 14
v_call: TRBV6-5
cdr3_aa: CASSYSWGGSQRFF

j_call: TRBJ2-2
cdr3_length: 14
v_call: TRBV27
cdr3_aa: CASSRRGGTGELFF

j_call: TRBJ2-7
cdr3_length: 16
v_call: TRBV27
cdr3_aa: CASSSETSGANYEQYF

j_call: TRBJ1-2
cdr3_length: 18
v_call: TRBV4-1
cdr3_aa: CASSQEGRGTGGREGYTF

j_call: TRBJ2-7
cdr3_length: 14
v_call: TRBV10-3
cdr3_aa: CAISQDRELYEQYF

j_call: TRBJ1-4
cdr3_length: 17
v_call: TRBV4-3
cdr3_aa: CASSQDLRRTENEKLFF

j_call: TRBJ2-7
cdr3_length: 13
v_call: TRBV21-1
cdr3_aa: CASSYNWSYEQYF

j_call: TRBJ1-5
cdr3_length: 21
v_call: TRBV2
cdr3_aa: CASSVFYVGRGPPYSNQPQHF

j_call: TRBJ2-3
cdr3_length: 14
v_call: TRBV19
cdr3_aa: CASSRQGAKDTQYF